This T cell receptor beta chain was captured by sequencing in a study of T-cell reconstitution after alpha-beta-depleted transplantation in children. This clonotype was found many times. Its antigen is unknown. This CDR3 is 13 amino acids long. After removal of 5 bases from V and 11 bases from J, the junction contained 9 bases not matched to a gene. The germline V gene has CDR1 KGHSH and CDR2 LQKENI. The study, taken as a whole, reports: One year after transplant, T-cell counts and diversity came mostly from newly produced T cells.

Preparation of the TCRbeta library used unique molecular identifiers. TCRdb re-called the PCR reads through MiXCR, storing one row per CDR3 protein. The data show tens of thousands of distinct CDR3 sequences, roughly 4.5% seen once. This chain joins TRBV18 and TRBJ2-1, with TRBD1 matching 7 bases. The TCR originated in a boy in the first two years of life who had a stem cell transplant for acute myeloid leukemia, so the T cells may come from the graft donor. Specimen: PBMCs, mostly from graft donor cells, collected 180 days after TCRalphabeta/CD19-depleted stem cell transplant. The CDR3 spells CASSEQGKRQQFF. The CDR3 nucleotides are TGTGCCAGCTCAGAACAGGGGAAGAGGCAGCAGTTCTTC.